Given below is one T cell receptor beta chain in context. Other DNA sequences within the sample encode an identical CDR3. This record comes from a study of blood T cell repertoires in COVID-19. Libraries were prepared by immunoSEQ multiplex PCR; TCRdb keeps only in-frame clonotypes and omits some of them. The sample shows 250,000 to 350,000 clones, approximately 85% of them seen only once. Germline V gene sequence: CDR1 SEHNR, CDR2 FQNEAQ (reference sequence). The CDR3 is made up of 17 amino acids. Trimming shortened V by 6 bases and J by 4 bases, and 24 bases separated the two germline ends. This clonotype was obtained from a woman between 25 and 40 years old who had recovered from COVID-19. Sequencing was carried out using PBMCs or T cells enriched from blood (not recorded which). This chain links TRBV7-9 with TRBJ1-2; D unclear. CDR3 residues: CASSSTRLAAFSYGYTF. DNA for the CDR3: TGTGCCAGCAGTTCGACGAGGTTGGCAGCGTTTTCCTATGGCTACACCTTC.